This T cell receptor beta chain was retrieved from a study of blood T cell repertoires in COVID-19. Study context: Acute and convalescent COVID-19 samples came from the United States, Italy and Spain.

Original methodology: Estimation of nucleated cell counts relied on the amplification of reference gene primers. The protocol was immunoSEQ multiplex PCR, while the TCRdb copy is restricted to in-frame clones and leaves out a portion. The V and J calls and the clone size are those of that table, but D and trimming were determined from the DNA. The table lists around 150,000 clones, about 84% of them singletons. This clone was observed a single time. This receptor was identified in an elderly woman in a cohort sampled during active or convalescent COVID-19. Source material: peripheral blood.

The CDR3 DNA is TGTGCCAGTAGTACATTCCGGGATAACACTGAAGCTTTCTTT. Protein product: CASSTFRDNTEAFF. The chain couples TRBV19 to TRBJ1-1; no firm D call. The CDR3 totals 14 residues. Trimming stripped 4 bases from V and 2 bases from J, with 11 bases between. Germline V lookup: CDR1 LNHDA, CDR2 SQIVND (reference sequence).